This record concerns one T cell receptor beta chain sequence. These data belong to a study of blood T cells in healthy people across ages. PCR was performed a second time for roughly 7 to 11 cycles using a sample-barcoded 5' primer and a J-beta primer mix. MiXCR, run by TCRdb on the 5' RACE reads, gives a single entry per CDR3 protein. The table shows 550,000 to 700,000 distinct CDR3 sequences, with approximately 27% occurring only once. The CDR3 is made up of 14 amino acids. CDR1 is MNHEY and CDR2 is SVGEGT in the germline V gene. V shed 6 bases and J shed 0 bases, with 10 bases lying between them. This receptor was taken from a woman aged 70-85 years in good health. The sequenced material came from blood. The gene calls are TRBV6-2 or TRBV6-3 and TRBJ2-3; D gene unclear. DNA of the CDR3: TGTGCCAGCAGCCGTGCGACTAGCACAGATACGCAGTATTTT. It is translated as CASSRATSTDTQYF.